This is a list of T cell receptor beta chains from one sample in a study of cytomegalovirus exposure and HLA in healthy donors. TCRdb keeps only in-frame clones here, not all; method: immunoSEQ multiplex PCR. The sample has roughly 57,000 clones. The sequenced sample was PBMCs. The receptors derive from a man aged 18 to 29 in good health and CMV-seropositive. The CDR3 runs from the conserved cysteine through the conserved F or W. The D gene is left open where the match is weak.

D gene	J gene	V gene	CDR3 DNA	CDR3 protein
TRBD1	TRBJ1-2	TRBV5-5	TGTGCCAGCAGCAGGACAGGGTATGGCTACACCTTC	CASSRTGYGYTF
TRBD1	TRBJ1-1	TRBV5-1	TGCGCCAGCAGCTTAGGGGGCCCTGAAGCTTTCTTT	CASSLGGPEAFF
.	TRBJ2-2	TRBV18	TGTGCCAGCTCACCGATGGGAAACAGGGCGAACGGGGAGCTGTTTTTT	CASSPMGNRANGELFF
TRBD1	TRBJ1-1	TRBV6-5	TGTGCCAGCAGACAGGGGGCAAAAGCTTTCTTT	CASRQGAKAFF
TRBD2	TRBJ2-7	TRBV5-1	TGCGCCAGCAGCTTGGAGGGTAGCGGGAGTGGAAGGGAGCAGTACTTC	CASSLEGSGSGREQYF
TRBD2	TRBJ2-3	TRBV29-1	TGCAGCGTGGGGGGACTAGCGGGAGGAAGCACAGATACGCAGTATTTT	CSVGGLAGGSTDTQYF
.	TRBJ2-7	TRBV6-1	TGTGCCAGCAGTGAAGCGGTACAGAGCTCCTACGAGCAGTACTTC	CASSEAVQSSYEQYF
TRBD2	TRBJ2-1	TRBV5-1	TGCGCCAGCAGCTTTAGGACTAGCGGTTACAATGAGCAGTTCTTC	CASSFRTSGYNEQFF
.	TRBJ2-7	TRBV5-4	TGTGCCAGCAGCTTCGAAAGGGGGAACGAGCAGTACTTC	CASSFERGNEQYF
.	TRBJ1-2	TRBV5-6	TGTGCCAGCAGCTATCCTCCTAACTATGGCTACACCTTC	CASSYPPNYGYTF
.	TRBJ1-2	TRBV2	TGTGCCAGCAGTGAAGCGCGGGGGGGCGCACGTACCTTC	CASSEARGGARTF
TRBD2	TRBJ2-7	TRBV6-5	TGTGCCAGCAACACCGGGACTAGCGCCTACGAGCAGTACTTC	CASNTGTSAYEQYF
TRBD1	TRBJ2-2	TRBV28	TGTGCCAGCAGCTTGGACAGGGGCACCGGGGAGCTGTTTTTT	CASSLDRGTGELFF
.	TRBJ2-6	TRBV6-1	TGTGCCAGCAGTGACAACTCTGGGGCCAACGTCCTGACTTTC	CASSDNSGANVLTF
.	TRBJ1-5	TRBV18	TGTGCCAGCTCACCACCAGGGGCAAGCAATCAGCCCCAGCATTTT	CASSPPGASNQPQHF
.	TRBJ2-5	TRBV2	TGTGCCAGCAGTGAAAGAGAACTCCAAGAGACCCAGTACTTC	CASSERELQETQYF
.	TRBJ2-7	TRBV4-2	TGTGCCAGCAGCCAAGAGCTGGGCCTCTACGAGCAGTACTTC	CASSQELGLYEQYF
TRBD2	TRBJ2-7	TRBV5-4	TGTGCCAGCAGCCTAGGGGGGGAGCGGGAGATCTACGAGCAGTACTTC	CASSLGGEREIYEQYF
TRBD1	TRBJ1-1	TRBV5-1	TGCGCCAGCAGCTCGGGACAGAGCCACACTGAAGCTTTCTTT	CASSSGQSHTEAFF
.	TRBJ2-5	TRBV7-7	TGTGCTAGCAGCTTACAAGGACAGCTCCAAGAGACCCAGTACTTC	CASSLQGQLQETQYF
TRBD1	TRBJ2-7	TRBV27	TGTGCCAGCAGTTCCCCATCGGCCGGGACAGACTACTACGAGCAGTACTTC	CASSSPSAGTDYYEQYF
TRBD1	TRBJ1-4	TRBV19	TGTGCCAGTAGGACAGGGGGATTCGAAAAACTGTTTTTT	CASRTGGFEKLFF
.	TRBJ2-7	TRBV6-5	TGTGCCAGCAGTGGTGGCAGGGCCTCATACGAGCAGTACTTC	CASSGGRASYEQYF
.	TRBJ2-3	TRBV5-1	TGCGCCAGCAGAAACGAGGGCACAGATACGCAGTATTTT	CASRNEGTDTQYF
TRBD2	TRBJ2-1	TRBV7-2	TGTGCCAGCAGCGTCCGGGACTATGCGAATGAGCAGTTCTTC	CASSVRDYANEQFF
TRBD1	TRBJ2-2	TRBV18	TGTGCCAGCTCACCGACGTACAGGGGGCGCGGCGGGGAGCTGTTTTTT	CASSPTYRGRGGELFF
.	TRBJ1-1	TRBV30	TGTGCCTGGAGTGTCGCTCAGAGGCGGACTGAAGCTTTCTTT	CAWSVAQRRTEAFF
TRBD1	TRBJ2-7	TRBV28	TGTGCCAGCAGTCCGACAGGGGGCTACGAGCAGTACTTC	CASSPTGGYEQYF
.	TRBJ1-2	TRBV6-5	TGTGCCAGCAGTTACTCGGGGGGTCTTAACTATGGCTACACCTTC	CASSYSGGLNYGYTF
.	TRBJ1-4	TRBV5-1	TGCGCCAGCAGCTTGGGGGCTCTCGGGGATGAAAAACTGTTTTTT	CASSLGALGDEKLFF
.	TRBJ2-1	TRBV6-5	TGTGCCAGCAGTTTTAGGCAGGTCAATGAGCAGTTCTTC	CASSFRQVNEQFF
.	TRBJ1-4	TRBV28	TGTGCCAGCAGCCCCAGGTTGGCTAATGAAAAACTGTTTTTT	CASSPRLANEKLFF
TRBD2	TRBJ2-7	TRBV7-9	TGTGCCAGCAGCCTAACAACGGGCGGGAGGAGCTCCTACGAGCAGTACTTC	CASSLTTGGRSSYEQYF
TRBD1	TRBJ2-3	TRBV5-1	TGCGCCAGCAGCTTGGGACAGGGATCCGATACGCAGTATTTT	CASSLGQGSDTQYF
TRBD2	TRBJ2-1	TRBV7-9	TGTGCCAGCATCCGAAGCGGGAGTCTCTACAATGAGCAGTTCTTC	CASIRSGSLYNEQFF
TRBD2	TRBJ2-3	TRBV6-4	TGTGCCAGCAGTTTACTAGCGGGAGGGGCAGATACGCAGTATTTT	CASSLLAGGADTQYF
.	TRBJ2-7	TRBV7-2	TGTGCCAGCAGCCCCGCCCCCAGGGGCGGTAACTACGAGCAGTACTTC	CASSPAPRGGNYEQYF
.	TRBJ1-1	TRBV10-3	TGTGCCATCAGTGAGTCTGCGGTCATGAACACTGAAGCTTTCTTT	CAISESAVMNTEAFF
TRBD1	TRBJ2-7	TRBV2	TGTGCCAGCAGTGAGGGGACAGGGGGCGAGTCCTACGAGCAGTACTTC	CASSEGTGGESYEQYF
.	TRBJ2-7	TRBV28	TGTGCCACGAAAGCAAGCGGGTCCTCCTACGAGCAGTACTTC	CATKASGSSYEQYF